Reported below is one T cell receptor (beta chain). This entry comes from a study of blood T cell repertoires in COVID-19. For the study at large: Italy, Spain and the United States were the sources of the convalescent and acute COVID-19 samples. Sources were T cells, B-cell-depleted T cells, or PBMCs; the material itself was cDNA or gDNA.

Per the germline V gene, CDR1 is SGHDT and CDR2 is YYEEEE. Trimming removed 1 base at V and 8 bases at J, with 12 bases between. This CDR3 spans 13 amino acids. Authors' methods: It was from reference gene primer amplification that nucleated cell counts were estimated. The protocol was immunoSEQ multiplex PCR, while the TCRdb copy is restricted to in-frame clones and leaves out a portion. Clone size and V and J calls were adopted from that table, with D and trimming inferred from the DNA. The table has tens of thousands of clones, roughly 80% seen once. Sequenced input: peripheral blood. The sequence derives from a woman aged 60-75 years with acute or convalescent COVID-19. The chain is built from TRBV5-6 and TRBJ1-1, with D possibly being TRBD1 (5 bases). The CDR3 loop reads CASSLPYDSEAFF. CDR3 bases: TGTGCCAGCAGCTTGCCTTACGACAGCGAAGCTTTCTTT.